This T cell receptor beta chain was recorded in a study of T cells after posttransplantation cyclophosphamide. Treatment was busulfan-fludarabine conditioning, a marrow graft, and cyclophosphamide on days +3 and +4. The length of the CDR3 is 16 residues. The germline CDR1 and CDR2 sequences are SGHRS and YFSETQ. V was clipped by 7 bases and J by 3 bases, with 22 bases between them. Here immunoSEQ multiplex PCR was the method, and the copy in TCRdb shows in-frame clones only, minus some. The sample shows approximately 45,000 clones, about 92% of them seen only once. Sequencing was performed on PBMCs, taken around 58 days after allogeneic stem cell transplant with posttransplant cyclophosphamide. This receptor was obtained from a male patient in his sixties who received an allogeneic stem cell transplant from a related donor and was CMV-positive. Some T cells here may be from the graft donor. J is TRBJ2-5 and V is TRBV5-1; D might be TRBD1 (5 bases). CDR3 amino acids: CASADSPTEGEETQYF. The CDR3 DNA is TGCGCCAGCGCCGACAGCCCCACCGAAGGGGAAGAGACCCAGTACTTC.